This TCR beta chain was observed in a study of regulatory T cells in long-lasting Graves disease. The time point here: newly diagnosed GD, antithyroid drugs for less than 3 months. PBMCs were the source of the RNA used for TCR sequencing. Trimming left V 3 bases short and J 6 bases short, with 20 bases between. This CDR3 spans 17 amino acids. Germline values: CDR1 SGHAT, CDR2 FQNNGV. Arm-PCR with iRepertoire HTBI primers amplified the CDR3 regions for these TCR beta libraries. TCRdb reprocessed the multiplex PCR reads with MiXCR, giving one entry per CDR3 protein. The sample consists of about 220,000 distinct CDR3 sequences, roughly a fifth of them appearing once. The data also belong to a second study, concerning T cells in Graves' hyperthyroidism and ophthalmopathy. In that study: Uncontrolled infection, other autoimmune disease, pregnancy or lactation excluded patients.

Sequencing was performed on peripheral blood mononuclear cells (PBMCs), taken at new diagnosis, from a patient treated with antithyroid drugs. The chain recombines TRBV11-2 with TRBJ2-2, with D perhaps given as TRBD1 or TRBD2 (5 bases each). The receptor comes from a young woman with Graves disease. The CDR3 DNA is TGTGCCAGCAGCTTTTGGAGTCTCCGCCGAGGGGCCGGGGAGCTGTTTTTT. It encodes CASSFWSLRRGAGELFF.